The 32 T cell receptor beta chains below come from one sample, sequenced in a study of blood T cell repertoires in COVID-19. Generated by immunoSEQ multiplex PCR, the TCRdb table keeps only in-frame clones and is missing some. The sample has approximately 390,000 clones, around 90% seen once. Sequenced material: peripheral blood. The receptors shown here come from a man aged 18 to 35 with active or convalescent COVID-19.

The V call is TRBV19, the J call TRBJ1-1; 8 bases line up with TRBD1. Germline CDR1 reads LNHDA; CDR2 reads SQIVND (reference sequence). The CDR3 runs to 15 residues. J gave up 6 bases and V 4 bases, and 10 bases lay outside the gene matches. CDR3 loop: CASSKPRTGMAEAFF. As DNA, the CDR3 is TGTGCCAGTAGTAAGCCTCGGACAGGGATGGCTGAAGCTTTCTTT.

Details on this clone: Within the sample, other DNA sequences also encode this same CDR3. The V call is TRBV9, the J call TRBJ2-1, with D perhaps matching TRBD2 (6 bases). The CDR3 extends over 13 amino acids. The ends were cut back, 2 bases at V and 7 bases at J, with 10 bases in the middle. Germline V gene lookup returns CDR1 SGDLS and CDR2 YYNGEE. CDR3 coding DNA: TGTGCCAGCAGCGTGGGGGGTGGGAATGAGCAGTTCTTC. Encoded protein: CASSVGGGNEQFF.

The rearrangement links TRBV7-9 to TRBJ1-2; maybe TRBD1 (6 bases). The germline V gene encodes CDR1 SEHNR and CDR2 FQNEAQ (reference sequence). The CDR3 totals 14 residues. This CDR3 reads CGTGTPDPFYGYTF. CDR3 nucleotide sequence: TGTGGGACCGGGACACCCGATCCTTTCTATGGCTACACCTTC.

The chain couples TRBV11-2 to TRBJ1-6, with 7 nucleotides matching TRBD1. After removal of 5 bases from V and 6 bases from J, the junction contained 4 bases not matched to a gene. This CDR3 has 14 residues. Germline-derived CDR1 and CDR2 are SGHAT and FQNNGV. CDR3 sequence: CASSTGQSNSPLHF. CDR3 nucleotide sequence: TGTGCCAGCAGCACGGGACAGTCTAATTCACCCCTCCACTTT.

The CDR3 DNA is TGTGCCAGCAGCTGGGACAGGGTGAGCACCGGGGAGCTGTTTTTT. Residues: CASSWDRVSTGELFF. The chain recombines TRBV27 with TRBJ2-2; 9 bases line up with TRBD1. Germline lookup yields CDR1 MNHEY and CDR2 SMNVEV (reference sequence). With V trimmed by 6 bases and J by 4 bases, 6 bases remained unmatched. CDR3 length: 15 residues.

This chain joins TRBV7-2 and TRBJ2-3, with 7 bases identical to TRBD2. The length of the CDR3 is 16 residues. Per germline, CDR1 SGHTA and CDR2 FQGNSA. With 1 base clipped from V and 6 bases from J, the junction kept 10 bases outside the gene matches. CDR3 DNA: TGTGCCAGCAGCTTAGTACCTAGCGGTCGGGGGGATACGCAGTATTTT. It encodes CASSLVPSGRGDTQYF.

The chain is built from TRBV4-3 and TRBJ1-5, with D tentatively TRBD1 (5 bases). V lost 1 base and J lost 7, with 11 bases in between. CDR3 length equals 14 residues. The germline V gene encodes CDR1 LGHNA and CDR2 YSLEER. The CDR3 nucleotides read TGCGCCAGCAGCCAAGGGCGGGGGACGCAGCCCCAGCATTTT. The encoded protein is CASSQGRGTQPQHF.

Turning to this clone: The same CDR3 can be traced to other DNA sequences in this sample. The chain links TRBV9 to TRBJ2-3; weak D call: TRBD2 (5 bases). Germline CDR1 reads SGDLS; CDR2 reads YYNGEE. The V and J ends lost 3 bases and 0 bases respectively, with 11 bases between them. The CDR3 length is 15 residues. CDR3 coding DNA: TGTGCCAGCAGCGGAGAGGGTCTGAGCACAGATACGCAGTATTTT. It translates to CASSGEGLSTDTQYF.

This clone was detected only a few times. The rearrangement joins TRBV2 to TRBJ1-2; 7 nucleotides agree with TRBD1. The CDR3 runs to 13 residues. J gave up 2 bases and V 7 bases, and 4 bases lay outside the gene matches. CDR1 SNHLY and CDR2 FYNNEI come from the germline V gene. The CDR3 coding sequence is TGTGCCAGCAAAGACAGGGCCAACTATGGCTACACCTTC. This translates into CASKDRANYGYTF.

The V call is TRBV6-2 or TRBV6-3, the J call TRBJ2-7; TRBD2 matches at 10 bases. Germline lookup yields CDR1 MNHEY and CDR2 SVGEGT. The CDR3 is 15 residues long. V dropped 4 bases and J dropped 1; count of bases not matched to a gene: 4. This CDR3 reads CASSSLAGLSYEQYF. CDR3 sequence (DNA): TGTGCCAGCAGTTCACTAGCGGGACTTTCCTACGAGCAGTACTTC.

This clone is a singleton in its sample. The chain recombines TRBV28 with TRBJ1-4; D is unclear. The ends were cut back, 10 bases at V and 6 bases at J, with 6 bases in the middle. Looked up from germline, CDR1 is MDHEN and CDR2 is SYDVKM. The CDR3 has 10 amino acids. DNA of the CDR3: TGTGCCACCTTTTATGAAAAACTGTTTTTT. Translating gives CATFYEKLFF. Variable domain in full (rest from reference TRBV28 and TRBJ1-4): DVKVTQSSRYLVKRTGEKVFLECVQDMDHENMFWYRQDPGLGLRLIYFSYDVKMKEKGDIPEGYSVSREKKERFSLILESASTNQTSMYLCATFYEKLFFGSGTQLSVL.

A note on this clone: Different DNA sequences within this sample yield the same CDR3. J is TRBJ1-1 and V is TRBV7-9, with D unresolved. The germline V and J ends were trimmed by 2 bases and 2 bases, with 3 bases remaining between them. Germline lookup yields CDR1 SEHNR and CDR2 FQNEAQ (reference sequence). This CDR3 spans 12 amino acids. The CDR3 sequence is CASSLLNTEAFF. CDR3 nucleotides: TGTGCCAGCAGCTTATTAAACACTGAAGCTTTCTTT. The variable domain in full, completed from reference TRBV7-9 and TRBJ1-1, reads DTGVSQNPRHKITKRGQNVTFRCDPISEHNRLYWYRQTLGQGPEFLTYFQNEAQLEKSRLLSDRFSAERPKGSFSTLEIQRTEQGDSAMYLCASSLLNTEAFFGQGTRLTVV.

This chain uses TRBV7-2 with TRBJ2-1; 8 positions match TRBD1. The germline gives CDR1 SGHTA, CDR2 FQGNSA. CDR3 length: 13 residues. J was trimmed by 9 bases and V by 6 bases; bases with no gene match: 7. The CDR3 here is CASRSTGGFEQFF. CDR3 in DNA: TGTGCCAGCAGGTCAACAGGGGGGTTTGAGCAGTTCTTC.

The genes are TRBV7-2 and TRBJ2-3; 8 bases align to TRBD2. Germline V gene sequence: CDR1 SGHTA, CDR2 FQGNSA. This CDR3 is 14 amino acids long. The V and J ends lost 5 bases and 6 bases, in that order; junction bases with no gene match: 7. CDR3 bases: TGTGCCAGCAGCGTCGGACTAGCATTCGATACGCAGTATTTT. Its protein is CASSVGLAFDTQYF.

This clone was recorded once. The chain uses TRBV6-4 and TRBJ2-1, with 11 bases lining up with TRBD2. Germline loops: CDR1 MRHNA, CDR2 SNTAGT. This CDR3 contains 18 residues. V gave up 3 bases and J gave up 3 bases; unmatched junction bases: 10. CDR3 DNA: TGTGCCAGCAGTGAGAGGTTTACTAGCGGGAGTAGCTACAATGAGCAGTTCTTC. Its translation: CASSERFTSGSSYNEQFF.

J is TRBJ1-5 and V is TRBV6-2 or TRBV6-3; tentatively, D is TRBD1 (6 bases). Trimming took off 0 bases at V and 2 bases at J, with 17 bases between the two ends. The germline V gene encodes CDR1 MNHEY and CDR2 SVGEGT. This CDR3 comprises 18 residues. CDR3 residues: CASSYSAGQGSRNQPQHF. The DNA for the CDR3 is TGTGCCAGCAGTTACTCGGCCGGGCAGGGGTCACGCAATCAGCCCCAGCATTTT.

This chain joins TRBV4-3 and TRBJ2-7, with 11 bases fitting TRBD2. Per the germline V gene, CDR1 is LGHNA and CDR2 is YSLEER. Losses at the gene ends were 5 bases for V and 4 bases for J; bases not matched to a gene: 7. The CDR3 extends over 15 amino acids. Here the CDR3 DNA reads TGCGCCAGCAGCGAGGGGACTAGCGGCCTATACGAGCAGTACTTC. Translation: CASSEGTSGLYEQYF.

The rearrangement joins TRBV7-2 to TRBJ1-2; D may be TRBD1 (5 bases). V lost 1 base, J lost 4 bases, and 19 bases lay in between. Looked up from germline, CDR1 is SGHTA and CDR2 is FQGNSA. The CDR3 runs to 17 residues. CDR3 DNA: TGTGCCAGCAGCTTAGAAGGCAGGGCCGTCCCCGTCTATGGCTACACCTTC. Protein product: CASSLEGRAVPVYGYTF.

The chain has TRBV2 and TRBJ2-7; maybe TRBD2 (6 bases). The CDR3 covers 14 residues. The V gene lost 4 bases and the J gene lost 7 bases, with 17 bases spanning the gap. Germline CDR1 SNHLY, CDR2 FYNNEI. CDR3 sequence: CASSGRRAGGEQYF. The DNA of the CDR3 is TGTGCCAGCAGTGGAAGGCGGGCCGGGGGAGAGCAGTACTTC.

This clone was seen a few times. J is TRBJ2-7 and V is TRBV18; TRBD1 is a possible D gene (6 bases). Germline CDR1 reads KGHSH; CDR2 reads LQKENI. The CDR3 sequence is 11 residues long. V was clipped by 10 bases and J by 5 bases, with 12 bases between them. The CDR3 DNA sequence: TGTGCCAACCCCAGGGGAGACGAGCAGTACTTC. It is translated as CANPRGDEQYF.

This CDR3 is CASSPPYGAGNTEAFF. Written as DNA, the CDR3 is TGTGCCAGCAGCCCGCCGTATGGGGCTGGGAACACTGAAGCTTTCTTT. The chain joins TRBV7-8 to TRBJ1-1; the D gene is possibly TRBD1 (5 bases). CDR3 length: 16 residues. Per germline, CDR1 SGHVS and CDR2 FQNEAQ. Trimming pared 5 bases from V and 1 base from J, leaving 17 bases between.

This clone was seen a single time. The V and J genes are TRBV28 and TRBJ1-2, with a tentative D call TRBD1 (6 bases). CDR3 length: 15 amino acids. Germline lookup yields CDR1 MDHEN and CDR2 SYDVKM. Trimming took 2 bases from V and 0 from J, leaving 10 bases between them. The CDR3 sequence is CASSLGGGPNYGYTF. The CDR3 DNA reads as TGTGCCAGCAGTTTAGGTGGGGGCCCTAACTATGGCTACACCTTC.

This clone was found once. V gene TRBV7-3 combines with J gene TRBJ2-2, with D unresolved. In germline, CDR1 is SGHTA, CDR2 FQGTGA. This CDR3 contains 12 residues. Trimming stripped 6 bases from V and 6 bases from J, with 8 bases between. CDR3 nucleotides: TGTGCCAGCAGTGAGTACGCCGGGGAGCTGTTTTTT. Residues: CASSEYAGELFF.

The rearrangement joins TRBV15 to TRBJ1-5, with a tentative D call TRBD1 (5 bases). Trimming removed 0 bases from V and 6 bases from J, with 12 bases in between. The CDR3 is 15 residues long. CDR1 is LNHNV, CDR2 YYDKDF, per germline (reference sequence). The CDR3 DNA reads TGTGCCACCAGCAGAGATCCGCAGGGCAGTCAGCCCCAGCATTTT. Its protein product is CATSRDPQGSQPQHF.

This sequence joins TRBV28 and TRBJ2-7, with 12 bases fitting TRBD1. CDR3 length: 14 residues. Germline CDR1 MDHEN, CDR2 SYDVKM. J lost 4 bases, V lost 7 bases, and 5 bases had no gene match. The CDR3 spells CASTGTGGWYEQYF. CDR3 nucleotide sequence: TGTGCCAGCACTGGGACAGGGGGCTGGTACGAGCAGTACTTC. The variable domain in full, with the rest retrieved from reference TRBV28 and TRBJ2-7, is DVKVTQSSRYLVKRTGEKVFLECVQDMDHENMFWYRQDPGLGLRLIYFSYDVKMKEKGDIPEGYSVSREKKERFSLILESASTNQTSMYLCASTGTGGWYEQYFGPGTRLTVT.

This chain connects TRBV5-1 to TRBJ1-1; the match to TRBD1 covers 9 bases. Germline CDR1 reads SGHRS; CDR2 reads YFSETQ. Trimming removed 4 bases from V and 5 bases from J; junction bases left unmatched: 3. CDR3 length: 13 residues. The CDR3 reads CASSQGTGTEAFF. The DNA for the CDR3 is TGCGCCAGCAGCCAAGGGACAGGGACTGAAGCTTTCTTT.

The CDR3 bases are TGTGCCAGCAGCTTGAGGACAGGGGGACTCGAGCAGTACTTC. Its translation is CASSLRTGGLEQYF. The rearrangement uses TRBV11-1 and TRBJ2-7; 10 bases are shared with TRBD1. The CDR3 has 14 amino acids. With V trimmed by 3 bases and J by 6 bases, 5 bases remained unmatched. Germline-derived CDR1 and CDR2 are SGHAT and FQDESV (reference sequence).

The CDR3 is CAIRETGAYEQYF. CDR3 coding DNA: TGTGCCATCAGAGAGACAGGGGCCTACGAGCAGTACTTC. V usage is TRBV2 and J usage is TRBJ2-7; TRBD1 matches at 8 bases. CDR3 length: 13 residues. The trim removed 10 bases at V and 2 bases at J, leaving 7 bases unmatched. CDR1 SNHLY and CDR2 FYNNEI come from the germline V gene.

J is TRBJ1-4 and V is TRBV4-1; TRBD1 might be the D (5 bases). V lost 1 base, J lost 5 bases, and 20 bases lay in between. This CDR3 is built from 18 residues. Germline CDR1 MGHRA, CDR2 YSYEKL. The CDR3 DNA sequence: TGCGCCAGCAGCCAAGGGCCATGGGGGGAGTCCCAAAATGAAAAACTGTTTTTT. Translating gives CASSQGPWGESQNEKLFF.

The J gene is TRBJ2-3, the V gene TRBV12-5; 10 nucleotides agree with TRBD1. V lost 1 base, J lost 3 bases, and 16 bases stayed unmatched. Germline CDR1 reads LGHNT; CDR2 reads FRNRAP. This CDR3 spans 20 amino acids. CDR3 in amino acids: CASGLALTQKGQGSTDTQYF. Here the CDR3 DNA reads TGTGCTAGTGGTTTGGCCTTGACCCAAAAGGGACAGGGGTCGACAGATACGCAGTATTTT. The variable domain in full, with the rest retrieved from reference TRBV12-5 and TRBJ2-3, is DARVTQTPRHKVTEMGQEVTMRCQPILGHNTVFWYRQTMMQGLELLAYFRNRAPLDDSGMPKDRFSAEMPDATLATLKIQPSEPRDSAVYFCASGLALTQKGQGSTDTQYFGPGTRLTVL.

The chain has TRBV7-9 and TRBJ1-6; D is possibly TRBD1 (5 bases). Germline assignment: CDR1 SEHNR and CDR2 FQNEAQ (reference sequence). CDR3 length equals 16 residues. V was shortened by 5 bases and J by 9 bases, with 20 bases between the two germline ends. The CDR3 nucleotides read TGTGCCAGCAGCCCCAGTCAGGGCGGATCTAGTTCACCCCTCCACTTT. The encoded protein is CASSPSQGGSSSPLHF.

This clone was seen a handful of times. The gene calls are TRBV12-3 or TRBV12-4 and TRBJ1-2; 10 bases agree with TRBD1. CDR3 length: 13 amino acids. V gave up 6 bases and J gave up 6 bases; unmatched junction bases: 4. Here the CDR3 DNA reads TGTGCCAGCAGCTCCGGGACAGGGGATGGCTACACCTTC. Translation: CASSSGTGDGYTF.